The 25 T cell receptor beta chains below all came from one sample that was sequenced in a study of T cells in Graves' hyperthyroidism and ophthalmopathy. TCR beta CDR3 sequences were amplified from RNA transcripts. The primer set for the first-round RT-PCR of the TCR CDR3 was HTBI. MiXCR, applied by TCRdb to the multiplex PCR reads, yields one record per CDR3 protein. The table has approximately 740,000 distinct CDR3 sequences, 11% to 15% seen once; the top ten hold 10%. Sequenced input: blood. The receptors were sampled from a woman younger than 35 with Graves' hyperthyroidism.

This clonotype was seen at least ten times. V is TRBV20-1 and J is TRBJ2-7; D remains ambiguous. This CDR3 region has 14 residues. CDR1 is DFQATT, CDR2 SNEGSKA, per germline (reference sequence). Deletions cut 0 bases from V and 3 bases from J, with 12 bases between. DNA of the CDR3: TGCAGTGCTAGAGACCTAAGTGAGCGCTACGAGCAGTACTTC. Residues: CSARDLSERYEQYF.

The chain carries TRBV9 and TRBJ2-2; 7 bases are shared with TRBD1. With 3 bases clipped from V and 0 bases from J, the junction kept 5 bases outside the gene matches. The CDR3 is 16 amino acids. Germline V gene sequence: CDR1 SGDLS, CDR2 YYNGEE. The CDR3 region is CASSARQGANTGELFF. For the CDR3, the DNA is TGTGCCAGCAGCGCAAGACAGGGAGCGAACACCGGGGAGCTGTTTTTT.

This clonotype was seen only a few times. This chain links TRBV15 with TRBJ1-5, with D possibly TRBD1 on 5 matching bases. Germline CDR1 reads LNHNV; CDR2 reads YYDKDF (reference sequence). V lost 0 bases, J lost 9 bases, and 12 bases lay in between. The CDR3 is made up of 14 amino acids. CDR3 region: CATSRDLGDWPQHF. In DNA form, the CDR3 reads TGTGCCACCAGCAGAGATCTCGGGGACTGGCCCCAGCATTTT.

A single count supports this clonotype. A much larger clone differs by one base, so this may be a read error. The chain uses TRBV7-2 and TRBJ2-3; unclear D gene. The CDR3 extends over 12 amino acids. Germline loops: CDR1 SGHTA, CDR2 FQGNSA. V lost 3 bases to trimming and J lost 11 bases, with 12 bases between them. The CDR3 DNA follows: TGTGCCAGCAGCTTTTTTTCCCTCCTGCAGTATTTT. Protein sequence: CASSFFSLLQYF.

The sample holds a few counts of this clonotype. V is TRBV19 and J is TRBJ1-5; D gene uncertain. The CDR3 runs 14 residues. Trimming took off 5 bases at V and 3 bases at J, with 11 bases between the two ends. Germline V gene lookup returns CDR1 LNHDA and CDR2 SQIVND (reference sequence). The CDR3 is CASSSELLNQPQHF. In DNA form, the CDR3 reads TGTGCCAGTAGTTCAGAGTTACTCAATCAGCCCCAGCATTTT. The full variable domain, in which reference TRBV19 and TRBJ1-5 provide the parts outside the CDR3, is DGGITQSPKYLFRKEGQNVTLSCEQNLNHDAMYWYRQDPGQGLRLIYYSQIVNDFQKGDIAEGYSVSREKKESFPLTVTSAQKNPTAFYLCASSSELLNQPQHFGDGTRLSIL.

At least ten counts were recorded for this clonotype. The chain combines TRBV11-1 with TRBJ2-1; 8 nucleotides agree with TRBD2. This CDR3 is built from 13 residues. Germline values: CDR1 SGHAT, CDR2 FQDESV (reference sequence). V was pared by 3 bases and J by 12 bases, with 7 bases of the junction left unmatched. The CDR3 nucleotides are TGTGCCAGCAGCTTGGCCCTCGGGACTAGGCAGTTCTTC. It codes for CASSLALGTRQFF. Based on the CDR3 plus reference TRBV11-1 and TRBJ2-1, the full variable domain is EAEVAQSPRYKITEKSQAVAFWCDPISGHATLYWYRQILGQGPELLVQFQDESVVDDSQLPKDRFSAERLKGVDSTLKIQPAELGDSAMYLCASSLALGTRQFFGPGTRLTVL.

The table lists this clonotype with many counts. The chain combines TRBV30 with TRBJ2-3; TRBD2 might be the D (5 bases). V was trimmed by 0 bases and J by 6 bases, leaving 28 bases between them. In germline, CDR1 is GTSNPN, CDR2 SVGIG (reference sequence). The CDR3 contains 19 residues. The CDR3 DNA reads TGTGCCTGGAGTGTACTCAGACCTTCGCAATTGGGAGTCTGGGATACGCAGTATTTT. Translated, it gives CAWSVLRPSQLGVWDTQYF. The full variable domain, its missing parts supplied by reference TRBV30 and TRBJ2-3, is SQTIHQWPATLVQPVGSPLSLECTVEGTSNPNLYWYRQAAGRGLQLLFYSVGIGQISSEVPQNLSASRPQDRQFILSSKKLLLSDSGFYLCAWSVLRPSQLGVWDTQYFGPGTRLTVL.

This clonotype was found a few times. This CDR3 reads CASSSRKNTEAFF. The CDR3 coding sequence is TGTGCCAGCAGCTCTCGTAAAAACACTGAAGCTTTCTTT. The V gene is TRBV7-8, the J gene TRBJ1-1; unclear D gene. V was clipped by 4 bases and J by 2 bases, with 8 bases between them. Germline V gene sequence: CDR1 SGHVS, CDR2 FQNEAQ. This CDR3 has 13 residues.

This clonotype was observed a few times. This chain uses TRBV4-3 with TRBJ2-2, with D unclear. Per the germline V gene, CDR1 is LGHNA and CDR2 is YSLEER. The CDR3 is 14 amino acids. Trimming shortened V by 0 bases and J by 1 base, and 3 bases separated the two germline ends. CDR3 nucleotide sequence: TGCGCCAGCAGCCAAGACGGGAACACCGGGGAGCTGTTTTTT. It yields the protein CASSQDGNTGELFF.

This sequence joins TRBV12-3 or TRBV12-4 and TRBJ2-5, with unresolved D. The CDR3 is 14 amino acids. V lost 3 bases, J lost 0 bases, and 8 bases lay in between. CDR3 loop: CASSFYGYQETQYF. In DNA form, the CDR3 reads TGTGCCAGCAGTTTCTACGGGTACCAAGAGACCCAGTACTTC.

This clonotype was observed at least ten times. The chain uses TRBV3-1 and TRBJ1-2; D is ambiguous. Germline lookup yields CDR1 LGHDT and CDR2 YNNKEL (reference sequence). CDR3 length equals 15 residues. Trimming shortened V by 0 bases and J by 8 bases, and 16 bases separated the two germline ends. The CDR3 region is CASSQDRQESRGYTF. The CDR3 DNA sequence: TGTGCCAGCAGCCAAGATCGCCAGGAGAGTCGCGGCTACACCTTC. The variable domain in full, completed from reference TRBV3-1 and TRBJ1-2, reads DTAVSQTPKYLVTQMGNDKSIKCEQNLGHDTMYWYKQDSKKFLKIMFSYNNKELIINETVPNRFSPKSPDKAHLNLHINSLELGDSAVYFCASSQDRQESRGYTFGSGTRLTVV.

This clonotype has only a few counts. The chain combines TRBV6-1 with TRBJ2-2; no reliable D call. Trimming removed 5 bases at V and 6 bases at J, with 10 bases between. Germline V gene data show CDR1 as MNHNS and CDR2 as SASEGT. The CDR3 sequence is 13 residues long. CDR3 DNA sequence: TGTGCCAGCAGTCCTATTGTAGCCGGGGAGCTGTTTTTT. Protein product: CASSPIVAGELFF.

This clonotype was found many times. This chain links TRBV9 with TRBJ1-2, with D unresolved. V lost 2 bases to trimming and J lost 1 base, with 15 bases between them. The CDR3 totals 16 residues. Germline loops: CDR1 SGDLS, CDR2 YYNGEE. Written as DNA, the CDR3 is TGTGCCAGCAGCGTGGCACGGGAGGGAAGTAACTATGGCTACACCTTC. Translated: CASSVAREGSNYGYTF.

The table lists this clonotype with a few counts. This clone may be a read error of a much larger clone one base away. The V gene is TRBV11-2, the J gene TRBJ2-7; the match to TRBD2 covers 7 bases. The CDR3 has 14 residues. Germline CDR1 reads SGHAT; CDR2 reads FQNNGV. CDR3 amino acids: CTSSPTTSRNEQYF. As DNA, the CDR3 is TGTACCAGCAGCCCGACGACTAGCCGGAACGAGCAGTACTTC.

This clonotype was recorded a few times. The rearrangement joins TRBV5-1 to TRBJ2-1; D may correspond to TRBD1 or TRBD2 (6 bases each). Per germline, CDR1 SGHRS and CDR2 YFSETQ. V lost 4 bases to trimming and J lost 1 base, with 15 bases between them. The CDR3 extends over 16 amino acids. The CDR3 bases are TGCGCCAGCAGCCCACGGGGGCGGGCTTCCTACAATGAGCAGTTCTTC. It is translated as CASSPRGRASYNEQFF. The variable domain in full, with the rest retrieved from reference TRBV5-1 and TRBJ2-1, is KAGVTQTPRYLIKTRGQQVTLSCSPISGHRSVSWYQQTPGQGLQFLFEYFSETQRNKGNFPGRFSGRQFSNSRSEMNVSTLELGDSALYLCASSPRGRASYNEQFFGPGTRLTVL.

This clonotype was seen many times. V usage is TRBV7-2 and J usage is TRBJ1-1; tentatively, D is TRBD1 (5 bases). The V gene lost 1 base and the J gene lost 1 base, with 10 bases spanning the gap. Germline V gives CDR1 SGHTA, CDR2 FQGNSA. This CDR3 is built from 15 residues. Here the CDR3 reads CASSLGGVGNTEAFF. The CDR3, as DNA: TGTGCCAGCAGCTTAGGGGGGGTGGGGAACACTGAAGCTTTCTTT.

This clonotype came up many times. The gene calls are TRBV11-2 and TRBJ2-3, with TRBD1 matching over 11 bases. Germline V gives CDR1 SGHAT, CDR2 FQNNGV. This CDR3 comprises 14 residues. Losses at the gene ends were 5 bases for V and 6 bases for J; bases not matched to a gene: 4. The chain's CDR3 is CASSLGTGGDTQYF. DNA for the CDR3: TGTGCCAGCAGCCTCGGGACAGGGGGGGATACGCAGTATTTT. The whole variable domain, remainder taken from reference TRBV11-2 and TRBJ2-3, is EAGVAQSPRYKIIEKRQSVAFWCNPISGHATLYWYQQILGQGPKLLIQFQNNGVVDDSQLPKDRFSAERLKGVDSTLKIQPAKLEDSAVYLCASSLGTGGDTQYFGPGTRLTVL.

This chain links TRBV2 with TRBJ1-6; D call uncertain. The CDR3 runs to 12 residues. V was cut by 4 bases and J by 7 bases, with 5 bases left in between. CDR1 and CDR2 (germline): SNHLY, FYNNEI. This CDR3 is CASSVQNSPLHF. CDR3 in DNA: TGTGCCAGCAGTGTACAGAATTCACCCCTCCACTTT.

This clonotype was detected many times. V and J are TRBV11-2 and TRBJ1-1, with a weak D call TRBD1 (6 bases). The CDR3 covers 14 residues. V was clipped by 5 bases and J by 1 base, with 11 bases between them. Germline CDR1 SGHAT, CDR2 FQNNGV. CDR3 sequence: CASSPKGQNTEAFF. The CDR3 DNA reads as TGTGCCAGCAGCCCTAAGGGACAGAACACTGAAGCTTTCTTT. The complete variable domain, with remaining parts taken from reference TRBV11-2 and TRBJ1-1, reads EAGVAQSPRYKIIEKRQSVAFWCNPISGHATLYWYQQILGQGPKLLIQFQNNGVVDDSQLPKDRFSAERLKGVDSTLKIQPAKLEDSAVYLCASSPKGQNTEAFFGQGTRLTVV.

This clonotype was seen repeatedly, ten times or more. The rearrangement links TRBV6-6 to TRBJ1-1; D unresolved. Between the trimmed V and J ends, which lost 2 bases and 3 bases, there was a span of 13 bases. Germline V lookup: CDR1 MNHNY, CDR2 SVGAGI (reference sequence). The CDR3 sequence is 15 residues long. CDR3 bases: TGTGCCAGCAGTTACCGGGCCCTTTCCTACACTGAAGCTTTCTTT. The encoded protein is CASSYRALSYTEAFF.

This clonotype was detected many times. The DNA of the CDR3 is TGTGCCAGCAGGGCCGAGGACAGGGACCGATCCTACTATGGCTACACCTTC. Translated, it gives CASRAEDRDRSYYGYTF. V is TRBV2 and J is TRBJ1-2, with TRBD1 identical over 8 bases. From germline, CDR1 is SNHLY and CDR2 FYNNEI. The CDR3 length is 17 residues. V trimming: 6 bases; J trimming: 3 bases; junction bases outside the gene matches: 15.

This clonotype was seen only a few times. This chain links TRBV9 with TRBJ1-4; D might be TRBD1 (5 bases). Between the trimmed V and J ends, which lost 0 bases and 4 bases, there was a span of 10 bases. CDR1 is SGDLS, CDR2 YYNGEE, per germline. The CDR3 extends over 15 amino acids. This CDR3 is CASSVGGAGNEKLFF. Written as DNA, the CDR3 is TGTGCCAGCAGCGTAGGCGGGGCAGGTAATGAAAAACTGTTTTTT. The full variable domain, in which reference TRBV9 and TRBJ1-4 provide the parts outside the CDR3, is DSGVTQTPKHLITATGQRVTLRCSPRSGDLSVYWYQQSLDQGLQFLIQYYNGEERAKGNILERFSAQQFPDLHSELNLSSLELGDSALYFCASSVGGAGNEKLFFGSGTQLSVL.

The J gene is TRBJ2-5, the V gene TRBV9; either TRBD1 or TRBD2 may fit D (5 bases each). The CDR3 length is 14 residues. V was shortened by 6 bases and J by 0 bases, with 12 bases between the two germline ends. CDR1 is SGDLS and CDR2 is YYNGEE in the germline V gene. CDR3 coding DNA: TGTGCCAGCACTCCAGGGACCAACCAAGAGACCCAGTACTTC. Protein sequence: CASTPGTNQETQYF.

The table lists this clonotype with many counts. V and J are TRBV27 and TRBJ1-1; 7 bases match TRBD1. The CDR3 runs to 15 residues. Germline CDR1 is MNHEY and CDR2 is SMNVEV (reference sequence). The V gene end was trimmed by 4 bases and the J gene end by 0 bases; junction bases not matched to a gene: 5. In DNA, the CDR3 is TGTGCCAGCAGTTGGGCAGGGGGTATGAACACTGAAGCTTTCTTT. Encoded protein: CASSWAGGMNTEAFF.

This clonotype was observed many times. The V gene is TRBV13, the J gene TRBJ2-2; D remains unclear. This CDR3 is built from 17 residues. The germline gives CDR1 PRHDT, CDR2 FYEKMQ (reference sequence). V dropped 0 bases and J dropped 0 bases, with 11 bases sitting between them. The CDR3, as DNA: TGTGCCAGCAGCTTAGGCCTGTCAGCTCCGAACACCGGGGAGCTGTTTTTT. Amino acids: CASSLGLSAPNTGELFF.